These 18 T cell receptor beta chains share one sample of origin, sequenced in a study of metastatic and nonmetastatic thyroid tumors. None of the patients had undergone any treatment ahead of thyroid surgery. TCRdb reanalyzed the PCR reads with MiXCR. The sample carries 8,000 or so clones, 27% recorded once. Source material: adjacent normal tissue. All receptors come from a female donor with papillary thyroid cancer or a benign thyroid nodule (not recorded which). Some clones in this sample may be carry-over from other donors' samples.

The table lists this clone with a few counts. The chain joins TRBV6-5 to TRBJ2-7; TRBD1 is a possible D gene (6 bases). CDR3 length: 15 amino acids. V lost 4 bases, J lost 2 bases, and 15 bases lay in between. CDR1 is MNHEY, CDR2 SVGAGI, per germline. Here the CDR3 reads CASSSEFRTAYEQYF. The CDR3 coding sequence is TGTGCCAGCAGTTCCGAATTTAGGACAGCCTACGAGCAGTACTTC.

This clone qualifies as medium-sized (0.01 to 0.1%). This chain uses TRBV5-1 with TRBJ2-2, with D unresolved. The CDR3 has 13 amino acids. Trimming pared 4 bases from V and 5 bases from J, leaving 9 bases between. Germline V CDR1 and CDR2: SGHRS, YFSETQ. CDR3 coding DNA: TGCGCCAGCAGCCCGGGCGGAACCGGGGAGCTGTTTTTT. As protein: CASSPGGTGELFF.

Concerning this clone: Without the conserved terminal phenylalanine or tryptophan, this CDR3 likely stems from a read error. V gene TRBV7-3 combines with J gene TRBJ2-3, with 8 bases lining up with TRBD2. The CDR3 is 15 amino acids. In germline, CDR1 is SGHTA, CDR2 FQGTGA. The CDR3 region is CVSSSTSASTDTQYL. DNA for the CDR3: TGTGTCAGCAGCTCGACTAGCGCGAGCACAGATACGCAGTATCTT.

This clone was seen repeatedly, ten times or more. Possible read error: a much larger clone is one base away. The chain carries TRBV3-1 and TRBJ1-2; the D is unclear. The CDR3 is 11 residues long. The germline CDR1 and CDR2 sequences are LGHDT and YNNKEL (reference sequence). Written as DNA, the CDR3 is TGTGCCAGCAGCCAACACTATGGCTACGCCTTC. It encodes CASSQHYGYAF.

V is TRBV19 and J is TRBJ2-7; 7 bases are shared with TRBD1. The CDR3 has 14 amino acids. Trimming removed 5 bases from V and 2 bases from J; junction bases left unmatched: 6. The germline gives CDR1 LNHDA, CDR2 SQIVND (reference sequence). The CDR3 DNA reads TGTGCCAGTAGTTCATACAGGGGACCCTACGAGCAGTACTTC. Encoded protein: CASSSYRGPYEQYF.

This clone was observed many times. Other DNA sequences in the same sample also yield this CDR3. The chain joins TRBV20-1 to TRBJ2-4; TRBD1 is a possible D gene (5 bases). Germline CDR1 DFQATT, CDR2 SNEGSKA (reference sequence). Deletions cut 5 bases from V and 6 bases from J, with 14 bases between. The CDR3 runs to 13 residues. CDR3 sequence: CSAPRQPPNIQYF. CDR3 nucleotide sequence: TGCAGTGCTCCACGACAGCCCCCAAACATTCAGTACTTC.

This clone qualifies as medium-sized. The V call is TRBV12-3 or TRBV12-4, the J call TRBJ2-7; 7 nucleotides line up with TRBD2. V was clipped by 3 bases and J by 5 bases; unmatched bases: 7. The CDR3 spans 14 residues. Here the CDR3 reads CASSFLGGYNEQYF. CDR3 sequence (DNA): TGTGCCAGCAGTTTCTTGGGGGGGTACAACGAGCAGTACTTC.

Comments on this clone: One end of the junction varies from germline; a read error may be responsible. The chain has TRBV12-3 or TRBV12-4 and TRBJ1-3, with a tentative D call TRBD1 (5 bases). This CDR3 contains 14 residues. DNA of the CDR3: TGTGCCAGCAGATTAGCAGGGTGCTACAAGGTCATATATTTT. Its protein is CASRLAGCYKVIYF.

The rearrangement joins TRBV7-3 to TRBJ2-7; D possibly corresponds to TRBD2 (6 bases). This CDR3 spans 14 amino acids. Per germline, CDR1 SGHTA and CDR2 FQGTGA. V was shortened by 5 bases and J by 5 bases, with 16 bases between the two germline ends. CDR3 residues: CASSQGGQGHEQYF. CDR3 nucleotides: TGTGCCAGCAGCCAAGGAGGGCAGGGCCACGAGCAGTACTTC.

CDR3 residues: CASSPGTGGSYEQYF. CDR3 nucleotide sequence: TGTGCCAGCAGTCCCGGGACAGGGGGCTCCTACGAGCAGTACTTC. This rearrangement joins TRBV6-1 to TRBJ2-7; 11 nucleotides align to TRBD1. This CDR3 comprises 15 residues. Trimming cost V 5 bases and J 0 bases; bases outside gene matches: 3. Germline V gives CDR1 MNHNS, CDR2 SASEGT.

This clone has a handful of counts. This rearrangement joins TRBV7-3 to TRBJ1-3; maybe TRBD1 (6 bases). Per the germline V gene, CDR1 is SGHTA and CDR2 is FQGTGA. There are 15 residues in the CDR3. The V end was cut by 1 base, the J end by 3 bases, with 10 bases between. The CDR3 coding sequence is TGTGCCAGCAGCTTAAACGGGGGCTTTGGAAACACCATATATTTT. This sequence encodes CASSLNGGFGNTIYF.

This clone appeared a few times. The genes are TRBV6-1 and TRBJ2-7; a possible D gene is TRBD2 (6 bases). Germline CDR1 and CDR2: MNHNS and SASEGT. V was cut by 8 bases and J by 2 bases, with 16 bases left in between. This CDR3 region has 14 residues. The CDR3 protein is CASAQDGGPYEQYF. CDR3 sequence (DNA): TGTGCCAGCGCTCAGGACGGGGGACCCTACGAGCAGTACTTC.

This chain connects TRBV14 to TRBJ2-1; 11 nucleotides agree with TRBD1. The V gene end was trimmed by 4 bases and the J gene end by 7 bases; junction bases not matched to a gene: 15. The CDR3 is 18 amino acids. Germline CDR1 is SGHDN and CDR2 is FVKESK. The CDR3 reads CASSLRIGQGALVNEQFF. CDR3 bases: TGTGCCAGCAGCCTCCGGATCGGACAGGGGGCTCTGGTGAATGAGCAGTTCTTC.

The chain has TRBV6-5 and TRBJ1-1; D gene unclear. Per the germline V gene, CDR1 is MNHEY and CDR2 is SVGAGI. CDR3 length equals 15 residues. Trimming shortened V by 0 bases and J by 4 bases, and 12 bases separated the two germline ends. CDR3 sequence reads: CASSYSGVGGTEAFF. The CDR3 bases are TGTGCCAGCAGTTACTCCGGGGTGGGCGGCACTGAAGCTTTCTTT.

This clone was seen a few times. The rearrangement links TRBV12-3 or TRBV12-4 to TRBJ2-1; D is perhaps TRBD2 (6 bases). The CDR3 contains 16 residues. Trimming removed 3 bases at V and 6 bases at J, with 18 bases between. The CDR3: CASSFTLREPLNEQFF. CDR3 coding DNA: TGTGCCAGCAGTTTTACCCTCCGGGAGCCGCTCAATGAGCAGTTCTTC.

The chain joins TRBV6-1 to TRBJ1-2, with TRBD1 matching over 8 bases. Germline V gene lookup returns CDR1 MNHNS and CDR2 SASEGT. The V segment lost 10 bases and the J segment 10 bases; nucleotides outside the gene matches: 20. The CDR3 length is 15 residues. Here the CDR3 DNA reads TGTGCCAACATACCGACCCAGGGGGCGCGGGGTGTCTACACCTTC. It yields the protein CANIPTQGARGVYTF.

This clone was counted only a few times. J is TRBJ1-3 and V is TRBV6-1; D remains ambiguous. The germline V gene has CDR1 MNHNS and CDR2 SASEGT. CDR3 length: 12 residues. Deletions cut 7 bases from V and 4 bases from J, with 8 bases between. CDR3 amino acids: CASTLGGNTIYF. The CDR3 nucleotides are TGTGCCAGCACTCTGGGCGGAAACACCATATATTTT.

This clone counts as medium-sized (0.01 to 0.1%). The chain has TRBV2 and TRBJ1-5, with D unresolved. The CDR3 has 14 residues. V lost 3 bases and J 3 bases, leaving 9 bases between the germline ends. The V gene's germline CDR1 is SNHLY and CDR2 FYNNEI. The CDR3 region is CASSDLTFNQPQHF. CDR3 nucleotide sequence: TGTGCCAGCAGTGATCTGACCTTCAATCAGCCCCAGCATTTT.